The 28 T cell receptor beta chains given below trace back to one sample, sequenced in a study of CD8 T cells in ankylosing spondylitis. One entry per CDR3 protein, called by TCRdb with MiXCR from the 5' RACE reads. The table has around 210,000 distinct CDR3 sequences, around 8% seen once; the top ten hold around 4.9%. The sample comprised blood, either unsorted or a sorted T cell fraction (not recorded which). Source of these receptors: a female donor with ankylosing spondylitis or in good health (not recorded which).

V is TRBV29-1 and J is TRBJ1-1; D is possibly TRBD1 (6 bases). The ends were cut back, 7 bases at V and 3 bases at J, with 15 bases in the middle. The CDR3 length is 13 residues. The germline V gene encodes CDR1 SQVTM and CDR2 ANQGSEA. This chain's CDR3 is CSARDTRYTEAFF. For the CDR3, the DNA is TGCAGCGCCAGGGACACCCGGTACACTGAAGCTTTCTTT.

This clonotype has ten or more counts. The rearrangement joins TRBV10-3 to TRBJ1-2, with TRBD1 matching over 8 bases. The CDR3 loop spans 17 amino acids. V shed 6 bases and J 4 bases; nucleotides not matched to a gene: 16. Per the germline V gene, CDR1 is ENHRY and CDR2 is SYGVKD. The CDR3 here is CAIRNWDRKSEVYGYTF. Written as DNA, the CDR3 is TGTGCCATCAGAAATTGGGACAGGAAATCGGAAGTCTATGGCTACACCTTC.

This clonotype was recorded a few times. CDR3 DNA: TGCAGTGCTAAAGCGGGAGGCAACACCGGGGAGCTGTTTTTT. It codes for CSAKAGGNTGELFF. V usage is TRBV20-1 and J usage is TRBJ2-2; 9 bases are a match to TRBD2. The J segment lost 2 bases and the V segment lost 4 bases, leaving 2 bases of the junction unmatched. The CDR3 covers 14 residues. Germline CDR1 DFQATT, CDR2 SNEGSKA (reference sequence).

Ten or more counts support this clonotype. The chain's CDR3 is CASSPPTGRNTEAFF. The CDR3 bases are TGTGCCAGCTCACCACCGACAGGCAGAAACACTGAAGCTTTCTTT. The chain carries TRBV18 and TRBJ1-1; the D gene is possibly TRBD1 (6 bases). This CDR3 spans 15 amino acids. Trimming removed 0 bases from V and 2 bases from J, with 10 bases in between. Germline V gene sequence: CDR1 KGHSH, CDR2 LQKENI.

This clonotype has a count of ten or more. The rearrangement joins TRBV6-2 or TRBV6-3 to TRBJ2-2; D call uncertain. The CDR3 covers 11 residues. Germline V gene lookup returns CDR1 MNHEY and CDR2 SVGEGT. Trimming took off 3 bases at V and 7 bases at J, with 3 bases between the two ends. The CDR3 coding sequence is TGTGCCAGCAGTTATTACGGGGAGCTGTTTTTT. Its translation is CASSYYGELFF.

This clonotype came up many times. The chain combines TRBV12-3 or TRBV12-4 with TRBJ1-2, with 9 bases fitting TRBD1. J lost 8 bases, V lost 5 bases, and 6 bases had no gene match. The CDR3 consists of 13 residues. The CDR3 region has the DNA TGTGCCAGCAGTCCTTCACAGGGGGCCGGCTACACCTTC. Translating it yields CASSPSQGAGYTF.

The chain links TRBV11-2 to TRBJ2-3, with D maybe TRBD2 (5 bases). From germline, CDR1 is SGHAT and CDR2 FQNNGV. The V end lost 1 base, the J end lost 2 bases, and 10 bases lay between the germline ends. CDR3 length equals 15 residues. In DNA form, the CDR3 reads TGTGCCAGCAGCTTAGGAGGGTGGGTCACAGATACGCAGTATTTT. Translated: CASSLGGWVTDTQYF. Using reference TRBV11-2 and TRBJ2-3 for the parts outside the CDR3, the full variable domain is EAGVAQSPRYKIIEKRQSVAFWCNPISGHATLYWYQQILGQGPKLLIQFQNNGVVDDSQLPKDRFSAERLKGVDSTLKIQPAKLEDSAVYLCASSLGGWVTDTQYFGPGTRLTVL.

This chain connects TRBV28 to TRBJ1-3, with 7 bases aligning to TRBD1. CDR1 MDHEN and CDR2 SYDVKM come from the germline V gene. There are 17 residues in the CDR3. Trimming removed 6 bases from V and 4 bases from J; junction bases left unmatched: 15. CDR3 loop: CASRSTGRYAGGNTIYF. The CDR3 DNA follows: TGTGCCAGCAGGTCGACAGGGCGTTACGCGGGAGGAAACACCATATATTTT.

This clonotype appeared many times. The rearrangement links TRBV7-9 to TRBJ2-1; TRBD2 aligns across 8 bases. The CDR3 sequence is 14 residues long. Germline trimming cut 2 bases from V and 10 bases from J; bases unmatched to any gene: 7. The germline V gene encodes CDR1 SEHNR and CDR2 FQNEAQ (reference sequence). The CDR3 region is CASSLSLGLAEQFF. The CDR3 nucleotides read TGTGCCAGCAGCTTATCTTTAGGACTAGCCGAGCAGTTCTTC.

Comment on this clonotype: This may be a read error: a much more frequent sequence differs by one nucleotide. The V gene is TRBV6-2 or TRBV6-3, the J gene TRBJ2-2, with D perhaps TRBD1 (6 bases). The germline V and J ends were trimmed by 6 bases and 3 bases, with 17 bases remaining between them. This CDR3 region has 16 residues. Germline assignment: CDR1 MNHEY and CDR2 SVGEGT. The CDR3 sequence is CASSLGRDKDTGELFF. The CDR3 DNA sequence: TGTGCCAGCAGCCTCGGTCGGGACAAGGACACCGGGGAGCTGTTTTTT.

There are many counts of this clonotype. The V call is TRBV5-4, the J call TRBJ1-2, with no clear D. CDR3 length equals 13 residues. Germline lookup yields CDR1 SGHNT and CDR2 YYREEE (reference sequence). Trimming shortened V by 4 bases and J by 5 bases, and 12 bases separated the two germline ends. DNA of the CDR3: TGTGCCAGCAGCCATCTCGGTTCTTATGGCTACACCTTC. It is translated as CASSHLGSYGYTF.

This clonotype was counted ten times or more. The chain joins TRBV6-1 to TRBJ2-2, with D perhaps TRBD1 or TRBD2 (5 bases each). Trimming removed 10 bases at V and 5 bases at J, with 17 bases between. From germline, CDR1 is MNHNS and CDR2 SASEGT. The CDR3 loop spans 14 amino acids. CDR3 in DNA: TGTGCCACATCGAGGGGCCTAGAGACCGGGGAGCTGTTTTTT. Amino acid sequence: CATSRGLETGELFF.

With regard to this clonotype: This could be a read error, since a much larger clone is one nucleotide away. The V call is TRBV20-1, the J call TRBJ2-7, with a tentative D call TRBD2 (5 bases). CDR1 and CDR2 (germline): DFQATT, SNEGSKA (reference sequence). V lost 6 bases, J lost 5 bases, and 17 bases lay in between. The CDR3 has 13 residues. The CDR3 coding sequence is TGCAGTGCCGACGAGGGAAGGAAAAACGAGCAGTACTTC. This codes for CSADEGRKNEQYF.

Turning to this clonotype: A much larger clone differs from this one at a single base, so this may be a read error. The chain couples TRBV5-5 to TRBJ2-1; TRBD2 matches 8 bases. Germline CDR1 is SGHKS and CDR2 is YYEKEE (reference sequence). The CDR3 consists of 14 residues. The CDR3 nucleotides are TGTACCAGCAGCATAACCGGGACTAGTGATGAGCAGTTCTTC. The encoded protein is CTSSITGTSDEQFF.

This clonotype was picked up many times. The chain links TRBV25-1 to TRBJ2-2; tentatively, D is TRBD2 (6 bases). CDR3 length: 15 residues. The germline V gene has CDR1 MGHDK and CDR2 SYGVNS. Between the trimmed V and J ends, which lost 2 bases and 7 bases, there was a span of 14 bases. CDR3 DNA sequence: TGTGCCAGCAGTGAAAACGGACGGGGAGGCGGGGAGCTGTTTTTT. Translating gives CASSENGRGGGELFF.

This clonotype was observed many times. The V and J genes are TRBV6-5 and TRBJ1-1, with D unclear. Germline loops: CDR1 MNHEY, CDR2 SVGAGI. Trimming cost V 2 bases and J 1 base, with 8 bases left between them. The CDR3 loop spans 14 amino acids. CDR3 coding DNA: TGTGCCAGCAGTTACCTGCTGGGGAACACTGAAGCTTTCTTT. Its translation: CASSYLLGNTEAFF.

This clonotype was recorded many times. The chain recombines TRBV20-1 with TRBJ2-1; TRBD2 matches 12 bases. V dropped 6 bases and J dropped 6; count of bases not matched to a gene: 6. Germline V gene lookup returns CDR1 DFQATT and CDR2 SNEGSKA (reference sequence). CDR3 length: 14 amino acids. The CDR3 DNA follows: TGCAGTGCGCCGACTAGCGGGAGTCTCAATGAGCAGTTCTTC. Translating gives CSAPTSGSLNEQFF.

This chain links TRBV14 with TRBJ1-1; D remains unclear. V lost 3 bases and J 3 bases, leaving 11 bases between the germline ends. The CDR3 covers 14 residues. Germline V CDR1 and CDR2: SGHDN, FVKESK. The CDR3 loop reads CASSQEFWDTEAFF. The CDR3 coding sequence is TGTGCCAGCAGCCAGGAGTTCTGGGACACTGAAGCTTTCTTT.

This clonotype was counted ten times or more. The V gene is TRBV5-1, the J gene TRBJ1-4; D ambiguous. The CDR3 runs to 14 residues. The V end lost 5 bases, the J end lost 2 bases, and 10 bases lay between the germline ends. Germline lookup yields CDR1 SGHRS and CDR2 YFSETQ. The CDR3 loop reads CASSIGGTNEKLFF. The DNA of the CDR3 is TGCGCCAGCAGTATAGGAGGCACTAATGAAAAACTGTTTTTT.

This clonotype was seen many times. CDR3 coding DNA: TGTGCCAGCAGCCTTGGGGTACCCTACAATGAGCAGTTCTTC. Translating gives CASSLGVPYNEQFF. The J gene is TRBJ2-1, the V gene TRBV5-4; D not resolved. Germline V gene lookup returns CDR1 SGHNT and CDR2 YYREEE (reference sequence). Trimming cost V 4 bases and J 2 bases, with 10 bases left between them. The CDR3 sequence is 14 residues long.

The chain carries TRBV4-3 and TRBJ2-1; TRBD1 is a possible D gene (5 bases). This CDR3 spans 13 amino acids. CDR1 and CDR2 (germline): LGHNA, YSLEER. V was clipped by 1 base and J by 8 bases, with 9 bases between them. CDR3 loop: CASSQVVGHEQFF. The CDR3 bases are TGCGCCAGCAGCCAAGTGGTGGGGCATGAGCAGTTCTTC.

The table lists this clonotype with many counts. The V gene is TRBV5-5, the J gene TRBJ2-6, with 11 nucleotides matching TRBD1. The trim removed 4 bases at V and 0 bases at J, leaving 6 bases unmatched. Looked up from germline, CDR1 is SGHKS and CDR2 is YYEKEE (reference sequence). The length of the CDR3 is 18 residues. The CDR3 reads CASSGRDRGTSGANVLTF. The DNA of the CDR3 is TGTGCCAGCAGCGGCCGGGACAGGGGGACCTCTGGGGCCAACGTCCTGACTTTC.

This clonotype was picked up many times. The chain combines TRBV18 with TRBJ1-3; 7 bases agree with TRBD1. This CDR3 has 16 amino acids. Germline CDR1 reads KGHSH; CDR2 reads LQKENI. V was pared by 5 bases and J by 0 bases, with 7 bases of the junction left unmatched. The CDR3 loop is CASSRDRDFSGNTIYF. CDR3 coding DNA: TGTGCCAGCTCAAGGGACAGAGACTTCTCTGGAAACACCATATATTTT. Based on the CDR3 plus reference TRBV18 and TRBJ1-3, the full variable domain is NAGVMQNPRHLVRRRGQEARLRCSPMKGHSHVYWYRQLPEEGLKFMVYLQKENIIDESGMPKERFSAEFPKEGPSILRIQQVVRGDSAAYFCASSRDRDFSGNTIYFGEGSWLTVV.

The sample holds one count of this clonotype. A single base separates this from a much larger clone, so it may be a read error. This sequence joins TRBV6-5 and TRBJ1-2; 11 nucleotides agree with TRBD1. Per the germline V gene, CDR1 is MNHEY and CDR2 is SVGAGI. This CDR3 comprises 18 residues. V dropped 3 bases and J dropped 9; count of bases not matched to a gene: 18. DNA of the CDR3: TGTGCCAGCAGTTATGCCCGGACAGGGGGCGCCGCGGATTATAGCTACACCTTC. Amino acid sequence: CASSYARTGGAADYSYTF.

This rearrangement joins TRBV7-2 to TRBJ2-5, with 9 bases identical to TRBD2. Germline lookup yields CDR1 SGHTA and CDR2 FQGNSA. The V segment lost 4 bases and the J segment 5 bases; nucleotides outside the gene matches: 11. CDR3 length: 16 amino acids. DNA of the CDR3: TGTGCCAGCAGCTCCGGGGTAGCGGGAGTGCGGGAGACCCAGTACTTC. Translated: CASSSGVAGVRETQYF.

This chain connects TRBV20-1 to TRBJ2-7, with 14 positions matching TRBD2. This CDR3 is built from 16 residues. The J segment lost 4 bases and the V segment lost 3 bases, leaving 8 bases of the junction unmatched. CDR1 and CDR2 (germline): DFQATT, SNEGSKA (reference sequence). The CDR3 DNA is TGCAGTGCTAGTAAGGGACTAGCGGGAGTCCGGTACGAGCAGTACTTC. As protein: CSASKGLAGVRYEQYF.

The rearrangement joins TRBV12-3 or TRBV12-4 to TRBJ2-3; possibly TRBD1 for D (6 bases). V was trimmed by 6 bases and J by 2 bases, leaving 15 bases between them. This CDR3 has 15 residues. The CDR3 sequence is CASREQGSNTDTQYF. The CDR3 DNA follows: TGTGCCAGCAGGGAACAGGGCTCGAACACAGATACGCAGTATTTT.

Ten or more counts support this clonotype. V usage is TRBV20-1 and J usage is TRBJ2-3; D is undetermined. Germline-derived CDR1 and CDR2 are DFQATT and SNEGSKA (reference sequence). CDR3 size: 14 residues. The germline V and J ends were trimmed by 3 bases and 0 bases, with 10 bases remaining between them. The CDR3 DNA follows: TGCAGTGCTAGTGAACAGCCTAGCACAGATACGCAGTATTTT. Its protein is CSASEQPSTDTQYF.